These 8 T cell receptor beta chains share one sample of origin, sequenced in a study of T cell responses to AZD1222 COVID-19 vaccine. Profiling relied on immunoSEQ multiplex PCR, and the TCRdb table lists in-frame clones only, not all of them. The sample holds 90,000 to 120,000 clones, about 93% seen once. The sequences come from peripheral blood, collected on day 0 of AZD1222 vaccination. Receptors were obtained from an adult in good health.

This rearrangement joins TRBV5-1 to TRBJ2-1; weak D call: TRBD1 (6 bases). The CDR3 totals 15 residues. Germline CDR1 and CDR2: SGHRS and YFSETQ. Deletions cut 0 bases from V and 0 bases from J, with 7 bases between. CDR3 amino acids: CASSLGDNSYNEQFF. In nucleotides, the CDR3 is TGCGCCAGCAGCTTGGGGGACAACTCCTACAATGAGCAGTTCTTC.

J is TRBJ2-7 and V is TRBV9; D may be TRBD2 (5 bases). V gave up 0 bases and J gave up 4 bases, with 11 bases separating them. Germline V gene lookup returns CDR1 SGDLS and CDR2 YYNGEE. The CDR3 consists of 14 residues. The CDR3 DNA reads TGTGCCAGCAGCGTAGCGGATAGCGATTACGAGCAGTACTTC. It encodes CASSVADSDYEQYF. Using reference TRBV9 and TRBJ2-7 for the parts outside the CDR3, the full variable domain is DSGVTQTPKHLITATGQRVTLRCSPRSGDLSVYWYQQSLDQGLQFLIQYYNGEERAKGNILERFSAQQFPDLHSELNLSSLELGDSALYFCASSVADSDYEQYFGPGTRLTVT.

V and J are TRBV29-1 and TRBJ1-2; D is perhaps TRBD1 (6 bases). Germline CDR1 is SQVTM and CDR2 is ANQGSEA. This CDR3 is 11 amino acids long. V shed 4 bases and J shed 6 bases, with 9 bases lying between them. CDR3 residues: CSVGRGDGYTF. In DNA form, the CDR3 reads TGCAGCGTTGGCAGGGGAGATGGCTACACCTTC. The entire variable domain, with the rest obtained from reference TRBV29-1 and TRBJ1-2, is as follows: SAVISQKPSRDICQRGTSLTIQCQVDSQVTMMFWYRQQPGQSLTLIATANQGSEATYESGFVIDKFPISRPNLTFSTLTVSNMSPEDSSIYLCSVGRGDGYTFGSGTRLTVV.

This sequence joins TRBV3-1 (or the pseudogene TRBV3-2) and TRBJ2-3; possibly TRBD1 for D (6 bases). The V gene's germline CDR1 is LGHDT and CDR2 YNNKEL (reference sequence). The CDR3 covers 15 residues. V was cut by 5 bases and J by 3 bases, with 15 bases left in between. The CDR3 DNA reads TGTGCCAGCAGCGTACCTTCGAGGGGGACAGATACGCAGTATTTT. Encoded protein: CASSVPSRGTDTQYF.

The genes are TRBV9 and TRBJ2-3; TRBD1 matches 7 bases. After removal of 1 base from V and 6 bases from J, the junction contained 2 bases not matched to a gene. The CDR3 spans 13 residues. Germline V gene lookup returns CDR1 SGDLS and CDR2 YYNGEE. CDR3: CASSVQGVDTQYF. In DNA, the CDR3 is TGTGCCAGCAGCGTACAGGGGGTGGATACGCAGTATTTT.

The chain carries TRBV5-1 and TRBJ2-3; the match to TRBD2 covers 7 bases. After removal of 2 bases from V and 6 bases from J, the junction contained 12 bases not matched to a gene. This CDR3 is built from 16 residues. CDR1 is SGHRS, CDR2 YFSETQ, per germline. The CDR3 region has the DNA TGCGCCAGCAGCTTCGGACTAGATTGGACGGGGGATACGCAGTATTTT. It specifies CASSFGLDWTGDTQYF.

The chain is built from TRBV10-3 and TRBJ1-5; the D gene is possibly TRBD1 (5 bases). The CDR3 spans 14 residues. Deletions cut 0 bases from V and 7 bases from J, with 10 bases between. CDR1 is ENHRY and CDR2 is SYGVKD in the germline V gene. This chain's CDR3 is CAISESRVKQPQHF. The CDR3 DNA reads TGTGCCATCAGTGAGTCCAGGGTTAAACAGCCCCAGCATTTT.

This clone was seen just once. The chain uses TRBV3-1 (or the pseudogene TRBV3-2) and TRBJ2-1; TRBD2 aligns across 10 bases. The germline gives CDR1 LGHDT, CDR2 YNNKEL (reference sequence). With V trimmed by 6 bases and J by 9 bases, 11 bases remained unmatched. CDR3 length: 15 amino acids. CDR3 protein: CASRLRAGGLIEQFF. The CDR3 nucleotides are TGTGCCAGCAGACTGAGAGCGGGGGGGCTAATTGAGCAGTTCTTC.